The sample holds a few counts of the clone carrying this T cell receptor (beta chain). Germline lookup yields CDR1 MNHEY and CDR2 SVGEGT. V gave up 2 bases and J gave up 2 bases; unmatched junction bases: 2. The CDR3 is 15 residues long. The data derive from a study of T cells after yellow fever vaccination. The authors made TCR cDNA by 5'RACE template switching, adding a universal primer site and UMIs. Each CDR3 protein is one row after TCRdb ran MiXCR on the 5' RACE reads. Here the sample spans 550,000 to 750,000 distinct CDR3 sequences, approximately 13% being singletons. The gene calls are TRBV6-2 or TRBV6-3 and TRBJ1-5, with TRBD1 identical over 8 bases. This clonotype was obtained from a man aged 25-45 years who received the YFV17D yellow fever vaccine. This material consisted of PBMCs, taken on the day of the yellow fever booster vaccination. The CDR3 here is CASSYQGAGNQPQHF. The DNA of the CDR3 is TGTGCCAGCAGTTACCAGGGGGCTGGCAATCAGCCCCAGCATTTT.